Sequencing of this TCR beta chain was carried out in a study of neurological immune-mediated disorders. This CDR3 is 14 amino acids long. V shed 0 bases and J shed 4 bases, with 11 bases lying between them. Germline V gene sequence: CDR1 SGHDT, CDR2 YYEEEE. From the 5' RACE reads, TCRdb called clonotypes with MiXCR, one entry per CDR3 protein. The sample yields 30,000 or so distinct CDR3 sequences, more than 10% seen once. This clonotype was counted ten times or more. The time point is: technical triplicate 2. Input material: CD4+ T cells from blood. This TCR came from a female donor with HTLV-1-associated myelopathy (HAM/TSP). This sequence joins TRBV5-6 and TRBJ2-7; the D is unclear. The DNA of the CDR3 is TGTGCCAGCAGCTTGGGACCTCAAGATTACGAGCAGTACTTC. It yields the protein CASSLGPQDYEQYF. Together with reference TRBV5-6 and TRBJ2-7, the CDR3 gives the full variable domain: DAGVTQSPTHLIKTRGQQVTLRCSPKSGHDTVSWYQQALGQGPQFIFQYYEEEERQRGNFPDRFSGHQFPNYSSELNVNALLLGDSALYLCASSLGPQDYEQYFGPGTRLTVT.